Listed here are 17 T cell receptor beta chains from one sample, sequenced in a study of regulatory T cells in long-lasting Graves disease. To make TCR beta libraries, researchers used iRepertoire HTBI primers and Arm-PCR of CDR3 regions. A single record per CDR3 protein comes from TCRdb applying MiXCR to the multiplex PCR reads. The sample has about 660,000 distinct CDR3 sequences, around 30% seen once. As for time point: persistent/refractory GD, antithyroid drugs over 5 years with positive TRAb. Scientists built the TCR library using RNA that was extracted from PBMCs. The material was peripheral blood mononuclear cells (PBMCs), obtained when the disease was refractory, from a patient treated with antithyroid drugs. These receptors were taken from a female donor with Graves disease.

This clonotype showed up many times. CDR3 region: CASSPSWGDGGEPQHF. CDR3 in DNA: TGTGCCAGCAGTCCCTCGTGGGGGGACGGGGGGGAACCCCAGCATTTT. The chain combines TRBV27 with TRBJ1-5; maybe TRBD1 (5 bases). The CDR3 has 16 amino acids. In germline, CDR1 is MNHEY, CDR2 SMNVEV (reference sequence). Trimming pared 5 bases from V and 10 bases from J, leaving 24 bases between.

Concerning this clonotype itself: This may be a read error: a much more frequent sequence differs by one nucleotide. The genes are TRBV6-2 or TRBV6-3 and TRBJ1-1; D gene unclear. V lost 6 bases and J 3 bases, leaving 14 bases between the germline ends. This CDR3 spans 14 amino acids. The germline CDR1 and CDR2 sequences are MNHEY and SVGEGT. CDR3 DNA: TGTGCCAGCAGCCACCCCCGCCAGGACACTGAAGCTTTCTTT. Protein: CASSHPRQDTEAFF.

The chain combines TRBV3-1 with TRBJ1-2; D ambiguous. CDR3 length equals 12 residues. Germline CDR1 LGHDT, CDR2 YNNKEL (reference sequence). V lost 1 base and J 7 bases, leaving 7 bases between the germline ends. CDR3 amino acids: CASSQAWSGYTF. CDR3 DNA: TGTGCCAGCAGCCAAGCCTGGAGTGGCTACACCTTC. Full variable domain (outside the CDR3, taken from reference TRBV3-1 and TRBJ1-2): DTAVSQTPKYLVTQMGNDKSIKCEQNLGHDTMYWYKQDSKKFLKIMFSYNNKELIINETVPNRFSPKSPDKAHLNLHINSLELGDSAVYFCASSQAWSGYTFGSGTRLTVV.

Only one count was recorded for this clonotype. The rearrangement uses TRBV10-3 and TRBJ2-7; D might be TRBD1 (7 bases). V was cut by 6 bases and J by 3 bases, with 12 bases left in between. From germline, CDR1 is ENHRY and CDR2 SYGVKD. There are 13 residues in the CDR3. The CDR3: CAIREGQSYEQYF. CDR3 DNA: TGTGCCATCAGGGAGGGACAGAGCTACGAGCAGTACTTC.

The rearrangement uses TRBV5-1 and TRBJ2-7; 9 bases line up with TRBD2. The CDR3 spans 15 residues. Germline lookup yields CDR1 SGHRS and CDR2 YFSETQ. J lost 6 bases, V lost 0 bases, and 7 bases had no gene match. Here the CDR3 reads CASSLEVLAGREQYF. The CDR3 DNA reads as TGCGCCAGCAGCTTGGAAGTGCTAGCGGGGCGCGAGCAGTACTTC.

On this clonotype: A much larger clone sits a single nucleotide away, making a read error possible. This chain's CDR3 is CASSSNRHHLNYGYTF. In DNA, the CDR3 is TGTGCCAGCAGTTCCAACAGGCACCACCTTAACTATGGCTACACCTTC. The chain has TRBV12-3 or TRBV12-4 and TRBJ1-2; D perhaps matches TRBD1 (5 bases). V was trimmed by 4 bases and J by 1 base, leaving 16 bases between them. The CDR3 is 16 amino acids.

The gene calls are TRBV19 and TRBJ1-1, with 7 nucleotides matching TRBD1. Trimming removed 8 bases from V and 10 bases from J; junction bases left unmatched: 13. The CDR3 contains 13 residues. Germline CDR1 is LNHDA and CDR2 is SQIVND (reference sequence). The CDR3, as DNA: TGTGCCAGTGGGGACAGCGAGGCTACCACAGCTTTCTTT. Translating it yields CASGDSEATTAFF.

This clonotype was seen only a few times. This sequence joins TRBV30 and TRBJ1-5; D is possibly TRBD1 (5 bases). The CDR3 has 15 amino acids. Trimming shortened V by 2 bases and J by 1 base, and 12 bases separated the two germline ends. Germline CDR1 and CDR2: GTSNPN and SVGIG (reference sequence). CDR3: CAWSRGVGSNQPQHF. CDR3 in DNA: TGTGCCTGGAGTCGGGGGGTTGGGAGCAATCAGCCCCAGCATTTT.

The gene calls are TRBV27 and TRBJ2-5; perhaps TRBD1 as D (6 bases). The CDR3 runs 15 residues. Trimming pared 3 bases from V and 7 bases from J, leaving 18 bases between. CDR1 and CDR2 from the germline V gene are MNHEY and SMNVEV (reference sequence). CDR3 in amino acids: CASSLGAKGESTQYF. In DNA, the CDR3 is TGTGCCAGCAGTTTGGGGGCTAAAGGGGAATCGACCCAGTACTTC.

In this sample, this clonotype turned up many times. The gene calls are TRBV2 and TRBJ2-7, with 8 bases lining up with TRBD1. The germline V gene encodes CDR1 SNHLY and CDR2 FYNNEI. The trim removed 3 bases at V and 8 bases at J, leaving 9 bases unmatched. The CDR3 is 14 amino acids. CDR3 protein: CASSEGTGLRKQYF. The CDR3, as DNA: TGTGCCAGCAGTGAGGGGACAGGACTCAGAAAGCAGTACTTC. Complete variable domain (other parts from reference TRBV2 and TRBJ2-7): EPEVTQTPSHQVTQMGQEVILRCVPISNHLYFYWYRQILGQKVEFLVSFYNNEISEKSEIFDDQFSVERPDGSNFTLKIRSTKLEDSAMYFCASSEGTGLRKQYFGPGTRLTVT.

This clonotype turned up a few times. This chain joins TRBV28 and TRBJ2-2, with 8 bases fitting TRBD2. The CDR3 covers 17 residues. From germline, CDR1 is MDHEN and CDR2 SYDVKM. The J segment lost 7 bases and the V segment lost 2 bases, leaving 12 bases of the junction unmatched. The CDR3 sequence is CASSLKAAAGVGGELFF. The CDR3 DNA is TGTGCCAGCAGTTTAAAGGCGGCAGCGGGAGTGGGCGGGGAGCTGTTTTTT.

The V and J genes are TRBV11-2 and TRBJ2-2, with 10 bases matching TRBD1. Per the germline V gene, CDR1 is SGHAT and CDR2 is FQNNGV. CDR3 length equals 15 residues. V lost 5 bases and J lost 6; bases outside the gene matches: 6. The CDR3: CASSGQDRGAGELFF. The CDR3 DNA reads as TGTGCCAGCAGCGGTCAGGACAGGGGGGCCGGGGAGCTGTTTTTT. Complete variable domain (other parts from reference TRBV11-2 and TRBJ2-2): EAGVAQSPRYKIIEKRQSVAFWCNPISGHATLYWYQQILGQGPKLLIQFQNNGVVDDSQLPKDRFSAERLKGVDSTLKIQPAKLEDSAVYLCASSGQDRGAGELFFGEGSRLTVL.

The V and J genes are TRBV6-2 or TRBV6-3 and TRBJ1-3; D is unresolved. Deletions cut 4 bases from V and 0 bases from J, with 16 bases between. The CDR3 length is 17 residues. Looked up from germline, CDR1 is MNHEY and CDR2 is SVGEGT. The CDR3 coding sequence is TGTGCCAGCAGTTCCCGAGCCCACGGTATCTCTGGAAACACCATATATTTT. Its translation: CASSSRAHGISGNTIYF.

The chain has TRBV20-1 and TRBJ1-1, with 8 bases fitting TRBD1. The CDR3 spans 20 residues. V gave up 0 bases and J gave up 1 base; unmatched junction bases: 19. Per germline, CDR1 DFQATT and CDR2 SNEGSKA (reference sequence). In DNA form, the CDR3 reads TGCAGTGCTAGAGATCCCGCTGACAGGGGAAAGGGTGGGTGGAACACTGAAGCTTTCTTT. It is translated as CSARDPADRGKGGWNTEAFF.

This clonotype was picked up a small number of times. The CDR3 spells CASSEAPTGTDQPQHF. CDR3 DNA: TGTGCCAGCAGTGAAGCTCCGACAGGGACGGATCAGCCCCAGCATTTT. The rearrangement links TRBV6-1 to TRBJ1-5; 7 bases agree with TRBD1. With V trimmed by 0 bases and J by 5 bases, 7 bases remained unmatched. The CDR3 spans 16 residues. Germline values: CDR1 MNHNS, CDR2 SASEGT.

The chain couples TRBV18 to TRBJ2-1; 8 bases are shared with TRBD2. The CDR3 is made up of 14 amino acids. Germline V gene lookup returns CDR1 KGHSH and CDR2 LQKENI. V lost 0 bases to trimming and J lost 12 bases; unmatched junction nucleotides: 7. CDR3 amino acids: CASSPPLTSAWQFF. As DNA, the CDR3 is TGTGCCAGCTCACCACCCTTGACTAGCGCTTGGCAGTTCTTC.

The V gene is TRBV27, the J gene TRBJ1-3; 8 bases agree with TRBD1. CDR3 length: 17 residues. The germline V gene has CDR1 MNHEY and CDR2 SMNVEV (reference sequence). V shed 6 bases, J shed 3 bases, and the junction held 13 bases outside the gene matches. In nucleotides, the CDR3 is TGTGCCAGCAGCAAACGGGCGGACAGGGAGTTTGGAAACACCATATATTTT. This codes for CASSKRADREFGNTIYF.